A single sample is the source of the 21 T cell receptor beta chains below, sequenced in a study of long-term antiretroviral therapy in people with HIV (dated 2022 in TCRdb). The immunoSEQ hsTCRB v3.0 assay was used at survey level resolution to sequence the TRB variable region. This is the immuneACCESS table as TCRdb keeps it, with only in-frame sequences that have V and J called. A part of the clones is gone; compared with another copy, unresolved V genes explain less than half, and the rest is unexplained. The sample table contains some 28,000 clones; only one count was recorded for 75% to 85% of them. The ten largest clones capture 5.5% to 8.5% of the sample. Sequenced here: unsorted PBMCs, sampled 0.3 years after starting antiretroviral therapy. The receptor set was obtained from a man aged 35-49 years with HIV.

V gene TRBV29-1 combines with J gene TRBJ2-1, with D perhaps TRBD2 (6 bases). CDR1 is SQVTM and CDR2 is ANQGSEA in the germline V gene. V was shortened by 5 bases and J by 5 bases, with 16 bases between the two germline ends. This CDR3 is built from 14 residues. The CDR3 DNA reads TGCAGCGTTTCCCGGAGGGAGAGGAACAATGAGCAGTTCTTC. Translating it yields CSVSRRERNNEQFF.

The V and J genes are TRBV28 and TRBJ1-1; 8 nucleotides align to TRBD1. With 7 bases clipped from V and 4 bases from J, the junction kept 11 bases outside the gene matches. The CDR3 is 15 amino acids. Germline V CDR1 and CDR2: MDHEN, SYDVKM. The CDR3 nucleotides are TGTGCCAGCACCACCCAGGGGGCGGGAGTCACTGAAGCTTTCTTT. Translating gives CASTTQGAGVTEAFF.

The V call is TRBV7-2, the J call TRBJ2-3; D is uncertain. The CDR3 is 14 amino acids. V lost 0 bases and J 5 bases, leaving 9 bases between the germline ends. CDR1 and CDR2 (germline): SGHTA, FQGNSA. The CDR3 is CASSLAGAVDTQYF. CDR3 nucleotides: TGTGCCAGCAGCTTAGCCGGAGCAGTAGATACGCAGTATTTT.

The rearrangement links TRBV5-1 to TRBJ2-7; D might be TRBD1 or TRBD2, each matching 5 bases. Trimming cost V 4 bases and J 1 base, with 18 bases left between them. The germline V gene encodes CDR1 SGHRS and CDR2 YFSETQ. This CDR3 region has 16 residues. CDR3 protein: CASSPGIGTKSYEQYF. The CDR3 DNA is TGCGCCAGCAGCCCGGGGATTGGGACGAAATCCTACGAGCAGTACTTC.

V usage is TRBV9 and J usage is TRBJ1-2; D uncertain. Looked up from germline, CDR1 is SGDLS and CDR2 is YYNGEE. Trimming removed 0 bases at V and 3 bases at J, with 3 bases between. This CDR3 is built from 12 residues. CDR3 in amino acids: CASSVGYYGYTF. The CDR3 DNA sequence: TGTGCCAGCAGCGTAGGGTACTATGGCTACACCTTC.

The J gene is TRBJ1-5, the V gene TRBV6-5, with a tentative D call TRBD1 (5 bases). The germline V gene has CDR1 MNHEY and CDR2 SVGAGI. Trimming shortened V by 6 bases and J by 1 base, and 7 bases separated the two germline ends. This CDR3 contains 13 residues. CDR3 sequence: CASRRDSNQPQHF. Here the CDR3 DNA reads TGTGCCAGCAGGCGGGACAGCAATCAGCCCCAGCATTTT.

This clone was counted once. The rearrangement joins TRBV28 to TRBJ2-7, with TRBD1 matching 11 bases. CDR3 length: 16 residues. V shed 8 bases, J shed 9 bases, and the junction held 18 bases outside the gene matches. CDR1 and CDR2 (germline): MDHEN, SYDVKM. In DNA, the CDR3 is TGTGCCAGCGGCTTAGAATGGACAGGGGGCGGCGTAATGCAGTACTTC. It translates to CASGLEWTGGGVMQYF.

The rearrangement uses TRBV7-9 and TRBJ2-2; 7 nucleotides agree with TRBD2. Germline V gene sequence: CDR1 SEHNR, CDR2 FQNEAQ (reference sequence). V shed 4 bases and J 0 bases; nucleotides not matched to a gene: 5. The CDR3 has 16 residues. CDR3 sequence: CASSSKSGTNTGELFF. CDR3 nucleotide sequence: TGTGCCAGCAGCTCCAAAAGCGGGACGAACACCGGGGAGCTGTTTTTT. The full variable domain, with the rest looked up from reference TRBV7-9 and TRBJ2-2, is DTGVSQNPRHKITKRGQNVTFRCDPISEHNRLYWYRQTLGQGPEFLTYFQNEAQLEKSRLLSDRFSAERPKGSFSTLEIQRTEQGDSAMYLCASSSKSGTNTGELFFGEGSRLTVL.

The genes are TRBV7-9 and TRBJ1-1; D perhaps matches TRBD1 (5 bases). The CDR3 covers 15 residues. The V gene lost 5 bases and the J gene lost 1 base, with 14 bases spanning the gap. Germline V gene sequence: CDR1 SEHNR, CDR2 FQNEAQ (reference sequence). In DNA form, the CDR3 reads TGTGCCAGCAGCCCGTTGGGACTTAGGAACACTGAAGCTTTCTTT. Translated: CASSPLGLRNTEAFF. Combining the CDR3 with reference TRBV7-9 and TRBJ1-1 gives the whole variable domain DTGVSQNPRHKITKRGQNVTFRCDPISEHNRLYWYRQTLGQGPEFLTYFQNEAQLEKSRLLSDRFSAERPKGSFSTLEIQRTEQGDSAMYLCASSPLGLRNTEAFFGQGTRLTVV.

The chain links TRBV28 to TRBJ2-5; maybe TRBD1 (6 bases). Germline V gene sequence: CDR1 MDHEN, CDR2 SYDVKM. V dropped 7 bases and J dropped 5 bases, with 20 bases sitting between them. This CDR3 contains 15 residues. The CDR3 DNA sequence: TGTGCCAGCACCCCTCTCAGGGGAGCGCAGGAGACCCAGTACTTC. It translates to CASTPLRGAQETQYF.

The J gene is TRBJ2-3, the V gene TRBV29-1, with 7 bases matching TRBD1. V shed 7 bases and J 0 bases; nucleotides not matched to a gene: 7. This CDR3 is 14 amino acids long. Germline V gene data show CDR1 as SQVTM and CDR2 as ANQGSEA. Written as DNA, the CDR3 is TGCAGCGCAGGGACAGTTCTTAGCACAGATACGCAGTATTTT. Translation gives CSAGTVLSTDTQYF.

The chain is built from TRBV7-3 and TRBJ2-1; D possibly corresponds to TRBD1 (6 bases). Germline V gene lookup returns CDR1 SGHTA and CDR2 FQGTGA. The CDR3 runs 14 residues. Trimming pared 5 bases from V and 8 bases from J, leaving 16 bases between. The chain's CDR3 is CASSLRQGRDEQFF. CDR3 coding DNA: TGTGCCAGCAGCCTCAGGCAGGGGCGCGATGAGCAGTTCTTC.

CDR3 sequence: CASSAGQGLFGNQPQHF. The CDR3 bases are TGTGCCAGTAGTGCCGGCCAGGGCCTTTTCGGCAATCAGCCCCAGCATTTT. The chain recombines TRBV19 with TRBJ1-5; TRBD1 is a possible D gene (5 bases). Germline V gene sequence: CDR1 LNHDA, CDR2 SQIVND (reference sequence). V was shortened by 5 bases and J by 2 bases, with 19 bases between the two germline ends. This CDR3 comprises 17 residues.

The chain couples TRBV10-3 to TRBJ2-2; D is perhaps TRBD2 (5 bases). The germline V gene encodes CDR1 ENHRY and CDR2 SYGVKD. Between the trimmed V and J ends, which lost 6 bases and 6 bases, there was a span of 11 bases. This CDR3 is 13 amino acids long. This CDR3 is CAIRPGESGELFF. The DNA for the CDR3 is TGTGCCATCAGACCCGGGGAGTCCGGGGAGCTGTTTTTT.

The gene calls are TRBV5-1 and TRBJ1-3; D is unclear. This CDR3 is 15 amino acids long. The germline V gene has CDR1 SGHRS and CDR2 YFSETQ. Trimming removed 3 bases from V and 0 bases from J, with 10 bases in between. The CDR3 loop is CASSSGVHSGNTIYF. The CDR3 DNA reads TGCGCCAGCAGCTCGGGAGTCCACTCTGGAAACACCATATATTTT.

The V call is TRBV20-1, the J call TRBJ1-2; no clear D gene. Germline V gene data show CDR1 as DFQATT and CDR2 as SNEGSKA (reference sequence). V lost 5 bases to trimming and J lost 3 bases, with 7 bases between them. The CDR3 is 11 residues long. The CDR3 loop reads CSASPYYGYTF. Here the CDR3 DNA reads TGCAGTGCTTCACCTTACTATGGCTACACCTTC.

The CDR3 here is CASSYGDRVSYEQYF. DNA of the CDR3: TGTGCCAGCAGTTACGGGGACAGGGTCTCCTACGAGCAGTACTTC. This chain uses TRBV6-5 with TRBJ2-7; TRBD1 aligns across 9 bases. Germline V CDR1 and CDR2: MNHEY, SVGAGI. The V and J ends lost 2 bases and 0 bases, in that order; junction bases with no gene match: 2. The CDR3 totals 15 residues.

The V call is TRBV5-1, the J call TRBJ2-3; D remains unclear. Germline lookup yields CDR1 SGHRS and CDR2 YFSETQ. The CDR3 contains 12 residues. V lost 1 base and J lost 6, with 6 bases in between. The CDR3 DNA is TGCGCCAGCAGCTTGCACCAGGATACGCAGTATTTT. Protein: CASSLHQDTQYF.

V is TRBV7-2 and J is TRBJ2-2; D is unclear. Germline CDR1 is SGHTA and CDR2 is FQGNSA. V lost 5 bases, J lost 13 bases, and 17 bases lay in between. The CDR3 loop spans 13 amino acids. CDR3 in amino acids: CASSGRTIPGLFF. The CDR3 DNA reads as TGTGCCAGCAGCGGACGGACCATTCCGGGGCTGTTTTTT.

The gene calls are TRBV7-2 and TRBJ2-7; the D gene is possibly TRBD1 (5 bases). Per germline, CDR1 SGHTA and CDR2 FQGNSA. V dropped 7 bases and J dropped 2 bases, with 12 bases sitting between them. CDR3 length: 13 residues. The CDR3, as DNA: TGTGCCAGCAAGCAGGGCGGCCCCTACGAGCAGTACTTC. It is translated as CASKQGGPYEQYF.

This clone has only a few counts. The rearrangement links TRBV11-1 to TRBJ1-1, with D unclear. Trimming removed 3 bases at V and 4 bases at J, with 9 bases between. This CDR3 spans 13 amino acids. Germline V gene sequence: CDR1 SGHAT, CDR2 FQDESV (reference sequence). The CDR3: CASSFRFSTEAFF. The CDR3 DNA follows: TGTGCCAGCAGCTTTAGGTTTAGCACTGAAGCTTTCTTT. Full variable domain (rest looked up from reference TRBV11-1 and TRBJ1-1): EAEVAQSPRYKITEKSQAVAFWCDPISGHATLYWYRQILGQGPELLVQFQDESVVDDSQLPKDRFSAERLKGVDSTLKIQPAELGDSAMYLCASSFRFSTEAFFGQGTRLTVV.